The 19 T cell receptor beta chains in this list originate from one sample, sequenced in a study of blood T cells in healthy people across ages. Primed by a sample-barcoded 5' primer and a J-beta primer mix, a second PCR proceeded for roughly 7 to 12 cycles. TCRdb reprocessed the 5' RACE reads with MiXCR, giving one entry per CDR3 protein. The data show nearly 800,000 distinct CDR3 sequences, 25% seen once. This sample was shared with a second study, whose subject was T cells of mothers and their children.

The sample taken for sequencing was blood. These receptors came from a boy between 10 and 17 years old in good health.

This clonotype was seen a few times. The chain has TRBV20-1 and TRBJ2-1; 11 nucleotides align to TRBD2. V shed 3 bases, J shed 7 bases, and the junction held 14 bases outside the gene matches. The germline V gene has CDR1 DFQATT and CDR2 SNEGSKA (reference sequence). The CDR3 has 17 amino acids. For the CDR3, the DNA is TGCAGTGCTAGTGCACTAGCGGGAGTAATTGGCGGGAATGAGCAGTTCTTC. Translating gives CSASALAGVIGGNEQFF.

The V call is TRBV24-1, the J call TRBJ1-5, with D hard to call. The CDR3 spans 16 residues. With 4 bases removed from V and 8 bases from J, the gap between germline ends came to 20 bases. Per germline, CDR1 KGHDR and CDR2 SFDVKD. DNA for the CDR3: TGTGCCACCAGTGACGTAACCGGCGGCCCCTCGGAGCCCCAGCATTTT. Translation gives CATSDVTGGPSEPQHF.

This clonotype was observed a few times. The genes are TRBV7-6 and TRBJ1-3; the D gene is possibly TRBD1 (5 bases). CDR1 is SGHVS, CDR2 FNYEAQ, per germline. This CDR3 region has 15 residues. Trimming took off 0 bases at V and 2 bases at J, with 8 bases between the two ends. The CDR3 DNA reads as TGTGCCAGCAGCTTAGCAGGGGCCCCTGGAAACACCATATATTTT. Protein sequence: CASSLAGAPGNTIYF. The whole variable domain, remainder taken from reference TRBV7-6 and TRBJ1-3, is GAGVSQSPRYKVTKRGQDVALRCDPISGHVSLYWYRQALGQGPEFLTYFNYEAQQDKSGLPNDRFSAERPEGSISTLTIQRTEQRDSAMYRCASSLAGAPGNTIYFGEGSWLTVV.

The table lists this clonotype with a few counts. The chain carries TRBV18 and TRBJ2-1; tentative D call: TRBD2 (6 bases). The CDR3 sequence is 19 residues long. Trimming removed 4 bases at V and 1 base at J, with 23 bases between. Germline lookup yields CDR1 KGHSH and CDR2 LQKENI. Here the CDR3 reads CASSQKVRDWDTSYNEQFF. CDR3 nucleotides: TGTGCCAGCTCACAGAAGGTCAGGGACTGGGATACGTCCTACAATGAGCAGTTCTTC.

This clonotype occurred a few times. This chain links TRBV28 with TRBJ2-4, with 7 bases that match TRBD2. Germline V gene lookup returns CDR1 MDHEN and CDR2 SYDVKM. V lost 3 bases and J lost 2; bases outside the gene matches: 7. The CDR3 consists of 16 residues. Written as DNA, the CDR3 is TGTGCCAGCAGTTTCCGTAGCGGGTCTCCCAAAAACATTCAGTACTTC. Its translation is CASSFRSGSPKNIQYF.

The chain joins TRBV7-2 to TRBJ2-7; TRBD2 agrees at 8 bases. The CDR3 sequence is 15 residues long. V shed 3 bases, J shed 3 bases, and the junction held 7 bases outside the gene matches. Germline V gene lookup returns CDR1 SGHTA and CDR2 FQGNSA. Here the CDR3 DNA reads TGTGCCAGCAGCTTTGTTAGCGGGGAGAGCTACGAGCAGTACTTC. Translated, it gives CASSFVSGESYEQYF.

This clonotype showed up just a few times. V usage is TRBV24-1 and J usage is TRBJ1-1, with 9 bases identical to TRBD1. This CDR3 has 15 residues. Germline CDR1 is KGHDR and CDR2 is SFDVKD. V lost 12 bases to trimming and J lost 5 bases; unmatched junction nucleotides: 15. The CDR3, as DNA: TGTGCCGCCCTAAGTGGGACAGGGAAATCAACTGAAGCTTTCTTT. It yields the protein CAALSGTGKSTEAFF.

This clonotype was seen only a few times. One end of the junction does not line up with germline, which may come from a read error. This chain uses TRBV18 with TRBJ2-3; TRBD1 matches at 10 bases. Germline CDR1 and CDR2: KGHSH and LQKENI. This CDR3 has 17 residues. CDR3 amino acids: CASSPSRDRGGLDTRYF. The DNA of the CDR3 is TGTGCCAGCTCACCATCCCGGGACAGGGGAGGATTAGATACGCGGTATTTT.

This clonotype was picked up a small number of times. This rearrangement joins TRBV9 to TRBJ1-6; D is unresolved. This CDR3 is 13 amino acids long. V lost 3 bases to trimming and J lost 5 bases, with 6 bases between them. Germline V gene lookup returns CDR1 SGDLS and CDR2 YYNGEE. Written as DNA, the CDR3 is TGTGCCAGCAGCGGGCGGAATAATTCACCCCTCCACTTT. Residues: CASSGRNNSPLHF.

This clonotype was picked up one time. V and J are TRBV28 and TRBJ1-2; the D is unclear. V was trimmed by 6 bases and J by 8 bases, leaving 13 bases between them. CDR1 is MDHEN and CDR2 is SYDVKM in the germline V gene. This CDR3 has 12 residues. The CDR3 region is CASSLGKLGYTF. The CDR3 DNA sequence: TGTGCCAGCAGCCTGGGGAAGTTGGGCTACACCTTC.

This clonotype was recorded at least ten times. The chain carries TRBV29-1 and TRBJ1-1; unclear D gene. CDR1 and CDR2 (germline): SQVTM, ANQGSEA. V shed 8 bases and J shed 2 bases, with 9 bases lying between them. The CDR3 contains 11 residues. The CDR3 DNA is TGCAGCTGGGAGGAAAACACTGAAGCTTTCTTT. Translating gives CSWEENTEAFF. The complete variable domain, with remaining parts taken from reference TRBV29-1 and TRBJ1-1, reads SAVISQKPSRDICQRGTSLTIQCQVDSQVTMMFWYRQQPGQSLTLIATANQGSEATYESGFVIDKFPISRPNLTFSTLTVSNMSPEDSSIYLCSWEENTEAFFGQGTRLTVV.

The chain uses TRBV3-1 and TRBJ2-7; D ambiguous. CDR3 length: 13 residues. Trimming took 1 base from V and 0 from J, leaving 4 bases between them. Germline CDR1 reads LGHDT; CDR2 reads YNNKEL (reference sequence). CDR3 loop: CASSQGHSYEQYF. Here the CDR3 DNA reads TGTGCCAGCAGCCAAGGACACTCCTACGAGCAGTACTTC.

This clonotype was seen just once. The V call is TRBV7-9, the J call TRBJ2-1; no clear D. CDR1 is SEHNR and CDR2 is FQNEAQ in the germline V gene (reference sequence). V was cut by 5 bases and J by 0 bases, with 11 bases left in between. The CDR3 is 15 residues long. DNA of the CDR3: TGTGCCAGCAGCATAAAAGACTTCTCCTACAATGAGCAGTTCTTC. Translated: CASSIKDFSYNEQFF.

This clonotype was seen a few times. The rearrangement links TRBV7-3 to TRBJ2-3; 15 positions agree with TRBD2. The V segment lost 5 bases and the J segment 2 bases; nucleotides outside the gene matches: 8. Per germline, CDR1 SGHTA and CDR2 FQGTGA. This CDR3 region has 18 residues. The CDR3 DNA reads as TGTGCCAGCAGCACTGGACTAGCGGGGGGGCGGGACACAGATACGCAGTATTTT. Residues: CASSTGLAGGRDTDTQYF.

This clonotype has more than one count but fewer than ten. The chain combines TRBV7-9 with TRBJ2-1; 8 bases map to TRBD2. The CDR3 extends over 18 amino acids. After removal of 2 bases from V and 2 bases from J, the junction contained 11 bases not matched to a gene. In germline, CDR1 is SEHNR, CDR2 FQNEAQ (reference sequence). CDR3 DNA: TGTGCCAGCAGCTTATTTTTAGGGTCGGGAGGGCCCTACAATGAGCAGTTCTTC. Its protein is CASSLFLGSGGPYNEQFF.

Here the CDR3 reads CASRVRQGETQYF. The CDR3, as DNA: TGTGCCAGCAGGGTCCGACAGGGAGAGACCCAGTACTTC. The chain uses TRBV2 and TRBJ2-5; 7 bases fit TRBD1. V lost 6 bases, J lost 4 bases, and 5 bases stayed unmatched. The CDR3 extends over 13 amino acids. Germline-derived CDR1 and CDR2 are SNHLY and FYNNEI. Using reference TRBV2 and TRBJ2-5 for the parts outside the CDR3, the full variable domain is EPEVTQTPSHQVTQMGQEVILRCVPISNHLYFYWYRQILGQKVEFLVSFYNNEISEKSEIFDDQFSVERPDGSNFTLKIRSTKLEDSAMYFCASRVRQGETQYFGPGTRLLVL.

In its sample, this clonotype was seen a few times. This chain joins TRBV27 and TRBJ2-1; 7 nucleotides agree with TRBD2. The CDR3 consists of 14 residues. Losses at the gene ends were 8 bases for V and 5 bases for J; bases not matched to a gene: 9. Germline V lookup: CDR1 MNHEY, CDR2 SMNVEV (reference sequence). CDR3 region: CASRGGGNHNEQFF. The CDR3, as DNA: TGTGCCAGCCGTGGGGGGGGGAACCACAATGAGCAGTTCTTC.

A few counts support this clonotype. The CDR3 DNA sequence: TGCGCCAGCAGCCAAGGGACTGCAGGTGGCTACGAGCAGTACTTC. Its translation: CASSQGTAGGYEQYF. The genes are TRBV4-3 and TRBJ2-5, with D tentatively TRBD2 (5 bases). Near its end, the DNA agrees better with TRBJ2-7, so the J call may be wrong. This CDR3 is built from 15 residues. Germline V gene lookup returns CDR1 LGHNA and CDR2 YSLEER.

This clonotype was detected a few times. The CDR3 coding sequence is TGTGCCAGCAGTTACTCGAGGGGTACAAAGACCCAGTACTTC. It yields the protein CASSYSRGTKTQYF. The rearrangement joins TRBV6-5 to TRBJ2-5, with D perhaps given as TRBD1 or TRBD2 (5 bases each). Trimming left V 0 bases short and J 6 bases short, with 11 bases between. This CDR3 is built from 14 residues. Germline CDR1 MNHEY, CDR2 SVGAGI.